The sequence of this T cell receptor (beta chain) was determined in a study of blood T cell repertoires in COVID-19. Study as a whole: Material from acute and convalescent COVID-19 was sourced from the United States, Italy and Spain.

The study recruited people aged about 18 to 90 years across about two dozen US areas. Each participant's cohort was designated according to participant-reported clinical history. The CDR3 has 16 residues. CDR1 is MNHEY, CDR2 SMNVEV, per germline (reference sequence). With 6 bases clipped from V and 4 bases from J, the junction kept 13 bases outside the gene matches. In the original processing: Amplification with reference gene primers provided the estimates of nucleated cell counts. Data came from immunoSEQ multiplex PCR; TCRdb stores just in-frame clones and leaves some out. That table is the source of V, J and clone size, and D and trimming were worked out from the DNA. This repertoire shows roughly 250,000 clones, 75% to 90% found once; its top ten account for nearly 6.5%.

V is TRBV27 and J is TRBJ1-2, with 8 bases aligning to TRBD1. This TCR was sampled from a woman in her twenties or thirties with acute COVID-19. The sample comprised PBMCs or T cells enriched from blood (not recorded which). CDR3 amino acids: CASRPDRGALSYGYTF. For the CDR3, the DNA is TGTGCCAGCAGACCTGACAGGGGCGCCTTGAGCTATGGCTACACCTTC.